The rows below give T cell receptor beta chains drawn from one sample of a study of T cell repertoires in cytomegalovirus infection. TCRdb independently ran MiXCR on the reads; one entry per CDR3 protein. The table has 200,000 to 300,000 distinct CDR3 sequences, approximately 10% seen once. The specimen sequenced was PBMCs. Receptor source: a human donor in good health (CMV status not recorded). Some clones in this sample may be carry-over from other donors' samples. Each CDR3 is given with its conserved first and last residue. A D gene is named only where the DNA matches it firmly. Size is omitted from some rows. Given values are once, few, many or a class for expanded clones.

D,size,V,J,DNA,CDR3
.,many,TRBV7-2,TRBJ2-3,TGTGCCAGTGGCCCAGGGGGCACAGATACGCAGTATTTT,CASGPGGTDTQYF
.,.,TRBV20-1,TRBJ1-1,TGCAGTGCTAGAGCGCAGTGGGACGCTGAAGCTTTCTTT,CSARAQWDAEAFF
TRBD1,few,TRBV25-1,TRBJ2-3,TGTGCCAGCAGTACCACACGACAGGGGCGGTGGACAGATACGCAGTATTTT,CASSTTRQGRWTDTQYF
.,.,TRBV2,TRBJ1-2,TGTGCCAGCAGTGATGGAACCAACTATGGCTACACCTTC,CASSDGTNYGYTF
.,many,TRBV4-1,TRBJ1-1,TGCGCCAGCAGCCAAGATAATTCGCTGTGGACTGAAGCTTTCTTT,CASSQDNSLWTEAFF
.,.,TRBV6-6,TRBJ2-7,TGTGCCAGCAGTTACCCGGAGAGCTACGAGCAGTACTTC,CASSYPESYEQYF
TRBD1,.,TRBV14,TRBJ2-7,TGTGCCAGCAGCCACTTCCGGGACAGCTCCTACGAGCAGTACTTC,CASSHFRDSSYEQYF
.,many,TRBV2,TRBJ1-2,TGTGCCAGCAGTGATGGAGGAGGGGGAGTTACTAACTATGGCTACACCTTC,CASSDGGGGVTNYGYTF
.,many,TRBV7-2,TRBJ2-1,TGTGCCAGCAGCATCGCTAGCGAAACCTACAATGAGCAGTTCTTC,CASSIASETYNEQFF
TRBD2,many,TRBV5-1,TRBJ2-3,TGCGCCAGCAGCCCCAGACGGGGCGGGGGGACCACAGATACGCAGTATTTT,CASSPRRGGGTTDTQYF
.,many,TRBV7-8,TRBJ2-7,TGTGCCAGCAGCTTAGGGGGTATCTCCTACGAGCAGTACTTC,CASSLGGISYEQYF
.,few,TRBV5-6,TRBJ2-1,TGTGCCAGCAGCTTGGGAGGGGCCCTATTCTTGGGCAATGAGCAGTTCTTC,CASSLGGALFLGNEQFF
.,many,TRBV7-2,TRBJ1-6,TGTGCCAGCAGCCCTCGGGGGGCCGGGATAGAGGCCCTCCACTTT,CASSPRGAGIEALHF
.,many,TRBV7-9,TRBJ2-1,TGTGCCAGCAGCTTAGAGACTAGATACAATGAGCAGTTCTTC,CASSLETRYNEQFF
TRBD2,many,TRBV4-3,TRBJ2-3,TGCGCCAGCAGCCAAGATCCCCTGGGACTAGCGGACACTGACACAGATACGCAGTATTTT,CASSQDPLGLADTDTDTQYF
.,many,TRBV5-4,TRBJ2-2,TGTGCCAGCAGTCGTACCGGGGAGCTGTTTTTT,CASSRTGELFF
TRBD2,.,TRBV9,TRBJ2-2,TGTGCCAGCAGCGTGGGTGGGACTAGCTACACCGGGGAGCTGTTTTTT,CASSVGGTSYTGELFF
.,.,TRBV7-9,TRBJ1-2,TGTGCCAGCGACAGAGACTATGGCTACACCTTC,CASDRDYGYTF
.,.,TRBV19,TRBJ1-2,TGTGCCAGTAGTCGGGGACCGCCCTATGGCTACACCTTC,CASSRGPPYGYTF
.,many,TRBV12-3/TRBV12-4,TRBJ1-1,TGTGCCAGCAGGGATCGACAGGACCTCTCGGCACGAGCTTTCTTT,CASRDRQDLSARAFF
TRBD2,many,TRBV7-8,TRBJ2-3,TGTGCCAGCAGCTTAGCTACTAGCGGACGCACAGATACGCAGTATTTT,CASSLATSGRTDTQYF
.,.,TRBV11-2,TRBJ2-3,TGTGCCAGCAGCTTAGACTACGCTCAAGATACGCAGTATTTT,CASSLDYAQDTQYF
TRBD2,many,TRBV19,TRBJ2-1,TGTGCCAGCACGGGACTAGCGGGAGGGGCGATCAAGAATGAGCAGTTCTTC,CASTGLAGGAIKNEQFF